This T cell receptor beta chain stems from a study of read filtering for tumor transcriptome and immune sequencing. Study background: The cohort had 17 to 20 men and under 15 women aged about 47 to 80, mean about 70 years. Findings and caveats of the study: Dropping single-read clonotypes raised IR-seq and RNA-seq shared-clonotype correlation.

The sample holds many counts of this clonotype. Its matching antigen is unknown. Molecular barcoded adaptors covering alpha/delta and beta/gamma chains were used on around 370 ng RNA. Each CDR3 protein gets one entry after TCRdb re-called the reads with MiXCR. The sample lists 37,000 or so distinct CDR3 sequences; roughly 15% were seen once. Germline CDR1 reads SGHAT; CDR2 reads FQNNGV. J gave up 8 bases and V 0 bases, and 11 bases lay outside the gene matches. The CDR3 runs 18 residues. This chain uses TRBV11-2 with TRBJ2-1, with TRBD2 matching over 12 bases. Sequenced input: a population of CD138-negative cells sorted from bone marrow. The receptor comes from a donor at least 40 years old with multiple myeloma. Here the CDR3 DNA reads TGTGCCAGCAGCTTAGAGGGGACTAGCGGGTCTATGGGGGATGAGCAGTTCTTC. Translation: CASSLEGTSGSMGDEQFF.